These 23 T cell receptor beta chains originate from one sample sequenced in a study of cytotoxic CD8 clonotypes in ibrutinib-treated CLL. This table comes from immunoSEQ multiplex PCR, and its TCRdb copy is limited to in-frame clones, with some not included. The data hold about 180,000 clones, with less than 85% observed a single time. The source material was PBMCs, sampled after 24 months of ibrutinib treatment. These receptors were obtained from a human donor with chronic lymphocytic leukemia.

This rearrangement joins TRBV7-3 to TRBJ1-1, with D unresolved. This CDR3 is 15 amino acids long. V was clipped by 5 bases and J by 1 base, with 14 bases between them. Germline assignment: CDR1 SGHTA and CDR2 FQGTGA. This CDR3 is CASSPLTKGNTEAFF. Written as DNA, the CDR3 is TGTGCCAGCAGCCCATTAACGAAGGGGAACACTGAAGCTTTCTTT.

V and J are TRBV7-9 and TRBJ2-7; perhaps TRBD1 as D (6 bases). Trimming took off 5 bases at V and 2 bases at J, with 19 bases between the two ends. CDR1 is SEHNR, CDR2 FQNEAQ, per germline (reference sequence). CDR3 length: 16 amino acids. The CDR3 region is CASSLMATGNPYEQYF. CDR3 DNA: TGTGCCAGCAGCCTTATGGCTACAGGGAATCCCTACGAGCAGTACTTC. Variable domain in full (rest from reference TRBV7-9 and TRBJ2-7): DTGVSQNPRHKITKRGQNVTFRCDPISEHNRLYWYRQTLGQGPEFLTYFQNEAQLEKSRLLSDRFSAERPKGSFSTLEIQRTEQGDSAMYLCASSLMATGNPYEQYFGPGTRLTVT.

The CDR3 loop reads CAPRGSNYGYTF. CDR3 DNA sequence: TGTGCCCCCAGGGGCTCTAACTATGGCTACACCTTC. This chain joins TRBV28 and TRBJ1-2, with D possibly matching TRBD1 (6 bases). The germline V gene encodes CDR1 MDHEN and CDR2 SYDVKM. Trimming cost V 11 bases and J 0 bases, with 10 bases left between them. The CDR3 totals 12 residues.

The chain is built from TRBV10-3 and TRBJ2-7; 9 bases map to TRBD1. The CDR3 has 16 residues. The germline V gene encodes CDR1 ENHRY and CDR2 SYGVKD. The trim removed 4 bases at V and 5 bases at J, leaving 12 bases unmatched. The CDR3 spells CAISGVVRTGDNEQYF. DNA of the CDR3: TGTGCCATCAGTGGGGTAGTGAGGACAGGGGACAACGAGCAGTACTTC.

The gene calls are TRBV29-1 and TRBJ1-3, with TRBD1 matching 7 bases. From germline, CDR1 is SQVTM and CDR2 ANQGSEA. V shed 3 bases, J shed 2 bases, and the junction held 10 bases outside the gene matches. CDR3 length: 16 residues. The chain's CDR3 is CSVDGTGDLTGNTIYF. In nucleotides, the CDR3 is TGCAGCGTTGATGGAACAGGGGACCTTACTGGAAACACCATATATTTT.

The rearrangement links TRBV7-8 to TRBJ2-1; the D is unclear. The CDR3 totals 11 residues. V was trimmed by 5 bases and J by 10 bases, leaving 9 bases between them. Germline CDR1 is SGHVS and CDR2 is FQNEAQ. The CDR3 region is CASSPGTEQFF. The CDR3 DNA is TGTGCCAGCAGCCCCGGTACGGAGCAGTTCTTC.

The chain uses TRBV6-1 and TRBJ2-1, with 10 bases matching TRBD1. From germline, CDR1 is MNHNS and CDR2 SASEGT. The J segment lost 8 bases and the V segment lost 5 bases, leaving 9 bases of the junction unmatched. The length of the CDR3 is 15 residues. The CDR3: CASSTRQGAGDEQFF. CDR3 bases: TGTGCCAGCAGTACCCGACAGGGGGCTGGGGATGAGCAGTTCTTC.

J is TRBJ2-1 and V is TRBV11-1; 10 bases match TRBD2. J lost 0 bases, V lost 4 bases, and 0 bases had no gene match. CDR3 size: 15 residues. Germline loops: CDR1 SGHAT, CDR2 FQDESV (reference sequence). The CDR3 here is CASSSSGSSYNEQFF. DNA of the CDR3: TGTGCCAGCAGCTCTAGCGGGAGCTCCTACAATGAGCAGTTCTTC. Full variable domain (remainder filled in from reference TRBV11-1 and TRBJ2-1): EAEVAQSPRYKITEKSQAVAFWCDPISGHATLYWYRQILGQGPELLVQFQDESVVDDSQLPKDRFSAERLKGVDSTLKIQPAELGDSAMYLCASSSSGSSYNEQFFGPGTRLTVL.

The CDR3 loop reads CASSSRGRGTDFHEQYF. The CDR3 DNA is TGTGCCAGCAGCTCAAGAGGTCGGGGGACAGACTTCCACGAGCAGTACTTC. The chain links TRBV11-2 to TRBJ2-7; maybe TRBD1 (7 bases). The CDR3 runs to 17 residues. Germline lookup yields CDR1 SGHAT and CDR2 FQNNGV. V shed 4 bases and J shed 5 bases, with 24 bases lying between them.

The chain recombines TRBV5-1 with TRBJ2-7; tentatively, D is TRBD1 or TRBD2 (5 bases each). Germline V lookup: CDR1 SGHRS, CDR2 YFSETQ. V gave up 6 bases and J gave up 0 bases, with 10 bases separating them. The CDR3 loop spans 13 amino acids. The CDR3 loop is CASTVGVSYEQYF. In nucleotides, the CDR3 is TGCGCCAGCACCGTGGGGGTCTCCTACGAGCAGTACTTC.

This clone showed up just once. The chain is built from TRBV18 and TRBJ2-7; D is uncertain. Per germline, CDR1 KGHSH and CDR2 LQKENI. Trimming took off 6 bases at V and 2 bases at J, with 20 bases between the two ends. The CDR3 consists of 16 residues. As DNA, the CDR3 is TGTGCCAGCTCCCCTTCAGGCGTGGGGATCACCTACGAGCAGTACTTC. Translated, it gives CASSPSGVGITYEQYF.

The chain is built from TRBV7-2 and TRBJ1-2, with D possibly matching TRBD1 (5 bases). The CDR3 contains 13 residues. Germline CDR1 reads SGHTA; CDR2 reads FQGNSA. Between the trimmed V and J ends, which lost 5 bases and 4 bases, there was a span of 11 bases. The CDR3 spells CASSLQVLYGYTF. DNA for the CDR3: TGTGCCAGCAGCCTACAGGTGCTCTATGGCTACACCTTC. Filled out from reference TRBV7-2 and TRBJ1-2, the complete variable domain reads GAGVSQSPSNKVTEKGKDVELRCDPISGHTALYWYRQSLGQGLEFLIYFQGNSAPDKSGLPSDRFSAERTGGSVSTLTIQRTQQEDSAVYLCASSLQVLYGYTFGSGTRLTVV.

The chain combines TRBV18 with TRBJ1-5; D might be TRBD1 (6 bases). The germline gives CDR1 KGHSH, CDR2 LQKENI. V dropped 3 bases and J dropped 9 bases, with 21 bases sitting between them. The CDR3 totals 16 residues. This CDR3 is CASSPTTGNGKRPQHF. The CDR3 DNA reads as TGTGCCAGCTCACCGACGACAGGCAACGGGAAGAGGCCCCAGCATTTT.

This chain connects TRBV10-3 to TRBJ1-1; D gene ambiguous. Germline CDR1 reads ENHRY; CDR2 reads SYGVKD. Trimming took off 2 bases at V and 1 base at J, with 8 bases between the two ends. The CDR3 spans 14 residues. The CDR3 region has the DNA TGTGCCATCAGTGAGGTCAATAAGAACACTGAAGCTTTCTTT. Its translation: CAISEVNKNTEAFF.

The chain uses TRBV7-2 and TRBJ2-7, with 7 bases aligning to TRBD1. Trimming removed 3 bases from V and 6 bases from J; junction bases left unmatched: 8. Germline V CDR1 and CDR2: SGHTA, FQGNSA. The CDR3 contains 14 residues. CDR3 sequence: CASSFTTDRAEQYF. DNA of the CDR3: TGTGCCAGCAGCTTCACCACTGACAGGGCCGAGCAGTACTTC.

The rearrangement joins TRBV6-5 to TRBJ2-1; TRBD2 aligns across 13 bases. Germline CDR1 is MNHEY and CDR2 is SVGAGI. This CDR3 contains 15 residues. V lost 6 bases and J lost 4; bases outside the gene matches: 3. CDR3 nucleotide sequence: TGTGCCAGCAGCTGGACTAGCGGGAGTTACAATGAGCAGTTCTTC. Its protein is CASSWTSGSYNEQFF.

V is TRBV5-1 and J is TRBJ2-4, with 7 bases matching TRBD1. The V gene end was trimmed by 4 bases and the J gene end by 3 bases; junction bases not matched to a gene: 7. The germline V gene has CDR1 SGHRS and CDR2 YFSETQ. CDR3 size: 15 residues. The CDR3 DNA is TGCGCCAGCAGCATAGGGACAGCCAACAAAAACATTCAGTACTTC. Translation: CASSIGTANKNIQYF.

This clone was seen once. The chain combines TRBV28 with TRBJ1-1; D may be TRBD1 (5 bases). The V gene lost 1 base and the J gene lost 0 bases, with 18 bases spanning the gap. Germline CDR1 and CDR2: MDHEN and SYDVKM. This CDR3 is 18 amino acids long. The CDR3 DNA sequence: TGTGCCAGCAGTTTATCTGAGGGACGGATAAACGTGAACACTGAAGCTTTCTTT. Protein sequence: CASSLSEGRINVNTEAFF.

The chain couples TRBV21-1 to TRBJ1-5; the table names TRBD1, a call not compared with the DNA. TRBV21-1 is annotated as a pseudogene. The CDR3 has 17 amino acids. CDR3: CAQTDIDPPYSNQPQHF. The CDR3 region has the DNA TGTGCCCAGACAGACATCGACCCTCCCTATAGCAATCAGCCCCAGCATTTT.

The chain carries TRBV7-2 and TRBJ1-1; D is uncertain. Trimming took 4 bases from V and 0 from J, leaving 24 bases between them. This CDR3 has 19 residues. Looked up from germline, CDR1 is SGHTA and CDR2 is FQGNSA. CDR3 bases: TGTGCCAGCAGCTCCATTAGGGTCACCACGGACCTTATGAACACTGAAGCTTTCTTT. The encoded protein is CASSSIRVTTDLMNTEAFF.

As concerns this clone: Other DNA sequences in this specimen translate into the identical CDR3. The chain carries TRBV18 and TRBJ1-1, with a weak D call TRBD1 (6 bases). The CDR3 has 14 residues. Trimming removed 5 bases at V and 1 base at J, with 11 bases between. CDR1 KGHSH and CDR2 LQKENI come from the germline V gene. The CDR3 sequence: CASSSRTENTEAFF. In DNA form, the CDR3 reads TGTGCCAGCTCATCTAGGACAGAGAACACTGAAGCTTTCTTT.

The V call is TRBV25-1, the J call TRBJ2-7; 8 nucleotides agree with TRBD1. The CDR3 consists of 14 residues. CDR1 is MGHDK and CDR2 is SYGVNS in the germline V gene. Trimming at V came to 6 bases and at J to 10 bases, leaving 14 bases not matched to a gene. The CDR3 nucleotides are TGTGCCAGCAGGCCACGGACAGGGACCTCAGCTCAGTACTTC. Amino acids: CASRPRTGTSAQYF.

V usage is TRBV5-6 and J usage is TRBJ1-3; TRBD1 might be the D (5 bases). Germline V gene data show CDR1 as SGHDT and CDR2 as YYEEEE. V was clipped by 1 base and J by 3 bases, with 11 bases between them. The CDR3 runs to 15 residues. CDR3 sequence: CASSLTSGGGNTIYF. The DNA of the CDR3 is TGTGCCAGCAGCTTGACTTCGGGGGGTGGAAACACCATATATTTT.